Below, 20 T cell receptor beta chains from the same sample are listed, as sequenced in a study of blood T cell repertoires in COVID-19 (TCRdb year 2020). The library relied on the immunoSEQ multiplex PCR assay. The immuneACCESS repertoire file appears here via TCRdb, limited to in-frame rearrangements. These files lack a portion of the clones; in checked studies, under half of the deficit traces to unresolved V genes, and the cause of the others is not known. The sample records roughly 30,000 clones, about 93% of which are singletons. The top ten clonotypes cover 4.5% to 6.5% of the sample. The sample consisted of peripheral blood. These receptors were obtained from a human donor in a cohort sampled during active COVID-19.

The V call is TRBV5-1, the J call TRBJ2-1; D not certain. The CDR3 runs 15 residues. Germline lookup yields CDR1 SGHRS and CDR2 YFSETQ. With 5 bases removed from V and 2 bases from J, the gap between germline ends came to 14 bases. CDR3 nucleotides: TGCGCCAGCAGGGAGCAGACCGTTGCCTACAATGAGCAGTTCTTC. This translates into CASREQTVAYNEQFF.

This clone is a singleton in its sample. The chain links TRBV30 to TRBJ2-2, with no clear D. There are 13 residues in the CDR3. Trimming cost V 3 bases and J 1 base, with 6 bases left between them. Germline V gene sequence: CDR1 GTSNPN, CDR2 SVGIG (reference sequence). Here the CDR3 reads CAWSERNTGELFF. The CDR3 DNA reads TGTGCCTGGAGCGAGAGGAACACCGGGGAGCTGTTTTTT.

This chain connects TRBV4-1 to TRBJ1-5; 10 positions agree with TRBD1. The germline CDR1 and CDR2 sequences are MGHRA and YSYEKL. V lost 1 base and J lost 3; bases outside the gene matches: 6. This CDR3 comprises 17 residues. CDR3 loop: CASSQVGTGVDNQPQHF. DNA of the CDR3: TGCGCCAGCAGCCAAGTCGGGACAGGGGTCGACAATCAGCCCCAGCATTTT.

J is TRBJ1-1 and V is TRBV6-5, with TRBD1 matching 8 bases. CDR1 is MNHEY and CDR2 is SVGAGI in the germline V gene. CDR3 length: 16 residues. J lost 4 bases, V lost 4 bases, and 11 bases had no gene match. Written as DNA, the CDR3 is TGTGCCAGCAGTTTTCTCCCCGGACAGGGCTCCACTGAAGCTTTCTTT. Protein product: CASSFLPGQGSTEAFF.

The chain employs TRBV3-1 (or the pseudogene TRBV3-2) and TRBJ2-5; 13 nucleotides align to TRBD2. The CDR3 runs to 18 residues. Germline CDR1 is LGHDT and CDR2 is YNNKEL (reference sequence). V trimming: 4 bases; J trimming: 2 bases; junction bases outside the gene matches: 10. The CDR3 here is CASSPRTSGSGWQETQYF. CDR3 nucleotide sequence: TGTGCCAGCAGCCCTCGGACTAGCGGGAGTGGGTGGCAAGAGACCCAGTACTTC.

This clone showed up just once. The CDR3 spells CASRGDIWEQYF. Here the CDR3 DNA reads TGCGCCAGCAGGGGGGACATCTGGGAGCAGTACTTC. The rearrangement joins TRBV5-1 to TRBJ2-7; maybe TRBD1 (6 bases). The V gene's germline CDR1 is SGHRS and CDR2 YFSETQ. V lost 5 bases to trimming and J lost 7 bases, with 13 bases between them. There are 12 residues in the CDR3.

The CDR3 nucleotides read TGTGCCAGCAGTGAGACTAGCGGGGGCTACAATGAGCAGTTCTTC. Amino acids: CASSETSGGYNEQFF. V usage is TRBV6-1 and J usage is TRBJ2-1; 12 nucleotides agree with TRBD2. V gave up 3 bases and J gave up 3 bases; unmatched junction bases: 0. The CDR3 has 15 residues. From germline, CDR1 is MNHNS and CDR2 SASEGT.

This rearrangement joins TRBV2 to TRBJ2-7; 7 nucleotides match TRBD1. V was pared by 10 bases and J by 13 bases, with 16 bases of the junction left unmatched. The CDR3 contains 12 residues. From germline, CDR1 is SNHLY and CDR2 FYNNEI. As DNA, the CDR3 is TGTGCCACCGTCAGCGCAGGGACAGATCTATACTTC. This sequence encodes CATVSAGTDLYF.

This chain joins TRBV5-1 and TRBJ2-5, with 12 bases that match TRBD1. The CDR3 is made up of 16 amino acids. Germline CDR1 and CDR2: SGHRS and YFSETQ. V was clipped by 3 bases and J by 5 bases; unmatched bases: 8. CDR3 sequence (DNA): TGCGCCAGCAGCTCCCTGGGACAGGGGGCAAGTGAGACCCAGTACTTC. This codes for CASSSLGQGASETQYF.

The CDR3 coding sequence is TGTGCCTGGAGTGTCCTTCAGGAAGGTGAGCAGTTCTTC. Residues: CAWSVLQEGEQFF. This chain uses TRBV30 with TRBJ2-1, with D uncertain. Germline lookup yields CDR1 GTSNPN and CDR2 SVGIG (reference sequence). Trimming took off 0 bases at V and 9 bases at J, with 12 bases between the two ends. The CDR3 totals 13 residues.

This chain links TRBV25-1 with TRBJ2-1; no definite D call. Trimming took off 3 bases at V and 2 bases at J, with 11 bases between the two ends. The CDR3 extends over 15 amino acids. Per germline, CDR1 MGHDK and CDR2 SYGVNS. DNA for the CDR3: TGTGCCAGCAGTGATGAGATTCGGGCCTACAATGAGCAGTTCTTC. It yields the protein CASSDEIRAYNEQFF.

This chain uses TRBV5-1 with TRBJ2-7; a weak D match, TRBD1 (6 bases). CDR1 and CDR2 (germline): SGHRS, YFSETQ. V was clipped by 4 bases and J by 6 bases, with 14 bases between them. CDR3 length: 13 residues. The CDR3 coding sequence is TGCGCCAGCAGCAAGGACAGCGAAGGCGAGCAGTACTTC. This encodes CASSKDSEGEQYF.

This clone was seen a single time. V is TRBV27 and J is TRBJ2-1; 12 nucleotides agree with TRBD2. CDR3 length: 16 residues. The V gene end was trimmed by 5 bases and the J gene end by 4 bases; junction bases not matched to a gene: 6. Germline values: CDR1 MNHEY, CDR2 SMNVEV (reference sequence). CDR3 sequence reads: CASSRTSGAIYNEQFF. CDR3 DNA sequence: TGTGCCAGCAGTCGGACTAGCGGGGCCATATACAATGAGCAGTTCTTC.

The table lists this clone with a few counts. The rearrangement uses TRBV2 and TRBJ1-5; the D is unclear. Germline CDR1 reads SNHLY; CDR2 reads FYNNEI. The CDR3 is 13 residues long. V lost 5 bases, J lost 5 bases, and 10 bases lay in between. The CDR3 DNA reads TGTGCCAGCAGTTTCCAGGTTGATCAGCCCCAGCATTTT. Protein sequence: CASSFQVDQPQHF.

J is TRBJ2-5 and V is TRBV27; 7 bases match TRBD1. Unmatched junction bases numbered 20, after V lost 3 bases and J lost 13 bases. This CDR3 region has 16 residues. The germline V gene has CDR1 MNHEY and CDR2 SMNVEV (reference sequence). As DNA, the CDR3 is TGTGCCAGCAGTTTTACCCGGACAGGTCGACTAAAGTTAAGGTACTTC. The encoded protein is CASSFTRTGRLKLRYF.

The CDR3 DNA is TGCGCCAGCAGCTTGGACATGAGGTGGGTCACTGAAGCTTTCTTT. This gives the protein CASSLDMRWVTEAFF. J is TRBJ1-1 and V is TRBV5-1; the D is unclear. CDR1 and CDR2 (germline): SGHRS, YFSETQ. The CDR3 loop spans 15 amino acids. The V end was cut by 0 bases, the J end by 4 bases, with 13 bases between.

The chain carries TRBV7-8 and TRBJ2-7; D may be TRBD1 (6 bases). V was clipped by 0 bases and J by 0 bases, with 12 bases between them. This CDR3 spans 16 amino acids. CDR1 and CDR2 from the germline V gene are SGHVS and FQNEAQ. The chain's CDR3 is CASSLAGHPLSYEQYF. Here the CDR3 DNA reads TGTGCCAGCAGCTTAGCGGGACACCCACTCTCCTACGAGCAGTACTTC.

J is TRBJ1-3 and V is TRBV6-1, with D hard to call. CDR1 and CDR2 from the germline V gene are MNHNS and SASEGT. This CDR3 contains 14 residues. V lost 0 bases to trimming and J lost 4 bases, with 7 bases between them. CDR3 protein: CASSEAGSGNTIYF. The DNA for the CDR3 is TGTGCCAGCAGTGAAGCGGGCTCCGGAAACACCATATATTTT.

The chain carries TRBV30 and TRBJ2-3, with TRBD2 matching over 14 bases. J gave up 4 bases and V 2 bases, and 2 bases lay outside the gene matches. Germline V lookup: CDR1 GTSNPN, CDR2 SVGIG (reference sequence). CDR3 length equals 15 residues. The CDR3 DNA is TGTGCCTGGAGTCCGGGACTAGCGGGAGCAGATACGCAGTATTTT. Translation: CAWSPGLAGADTQYF.

The rearrangement joins TRBV4-1 to TRBJ1-2; no firm D call. Germline loops: CDR1 MGHRA, CDR2 YSYEKL. The CDR3 extends over 12 amino acids. With 3 bases removed from V and 4 bases from J, the gap between germline ends came to 6 bases. The chain's CDR3 is CASSHPSYGYTF. CDR3 nucleotide sequence: TGCGCCAGCAGCCACCCTAGCTATGGCTACACCTTC.